These 26 T cell receptor beta chains originate from one sample sequenced in a study of beta chain features in type 1 diabetes. The investigators reverse transcribed all of the isolated RNA, so they sequenced expressed TCRB transcripts. Clones were read by immunoSEQ multiplex PCR, and TCRdb kept only the in-frame ones, dropping some. Among around 240,000 clones listed, over 8.5% were seen once. Sequenced sample: naive CD4+ T cells from blood. These receptors all stem from a woman aged 18-35 years in good health.

This clone has only a few counts. The J gene is TRBJ1-3, the V gene TRBV7-9; D gene ambiguous. V was cut by 3 bases and J by 1 base, with 10 bases left in between. The CDR3 is made up of 15 amino acids. Germline V lookup: CDR1 SEHNR, CDR2 FQNEAQ (reference sequence). The chain's CDR3 is CASSLAEGSGNTIYF. CDR3 nucleotide sequence: TGTGCCAGCAGCTTGGCTGAGGGTTCTGGAAACACCATATATTTT.

In DNA form, the CDR3 reads TGCGCCAGCAGCTTGGGCGCGGCTGGAGGGAACACCATATATTTT. Its protein product is CASSLGAAGGNTIYF. The chain links TRBV5-1 to TRBJ1-3; D unclear. CDR1 is SGHRS and CDR2 is YFSETQ in the germline V gene. The CDR3 is 15 residues long. With 0 bases removed from V and 7 bases from J, the gap between germline ends came to 14 bases.

The chain combines TRBV4-1 with TRBJ1-5; 10 nucleotides agree with TRBD1. The CDR3 covers 17 residues. In germline, CDR1 is MGHRA, CDR2 YSYEKL. Trimming removed 1 base from V and 5 bases from J; junction bases left unmatched: 8. CDR3 DNA sequence: TGCGCCAGCAGCCAAGGTGGGCCCGGGACAGGGGATCAGCCCCAGCATTTT. Its translation: CASSQGGPGTGDQPQHF.

The CDR3 here is CASSLRETGGRYEQYF. CDR3 bases: TGCGCCAGCAGCCTACGGGAGACAGGGGGCCGGTACGAGCAGTACTTC. The chain links TRBV5-1 to TRBJ2-7, with TRBD1 matching 10 bases. Germline V gene sequence: CDR1 SGHRS, CDR2 YFSETQ. Germline trimming cut 4 bases from V and 4 bases from J; bases unmatched to any gene: 11. The CDR3 covers 16 residues.

This clone was seen only a few times. The V call is TRBV10-3, the J call TRBJ2-7, with TRBD1 identical over 9 bases. Unmatched junction bases numbered 8, after V lost 1 base and J lost 7 bases. The CDR3 runs to 15 residues. Germline lookup yields CDR1 ENHRY and CDR2 SYGVKD. The CDR3 DNA reads TGTGCCATCAGTGAGTTTCAACAGGGGGCAAAGGAGCAGTACTTC. Protein sequence: CAISEFQQGAKEQYF.

V is TRBV12-5 and J is TRBJ2-1; D is unclear. CDR3 length: 15 residues. Germline V gene data show CDR1 as LGHNT and CDR2 as FRNRAP. V was shortened by 7 bases and J by 0 bases, with 13 bases between the two germline ends. The CDR3 sequence: CASAPLGFSYNEQFF. DNA of the CDR3: TGTGCTAGTGCCCCCTTGGGCTTCTCCTACAATGAGCAGTTCTTC.

The rearrangement joins TRBV29-1 to TRBJ2-5; a possible D gene is TRBD2 (6 bases). Trimming pared 8 bases from V and 5 bases from J, leaving 12 bases between. This CDR3 spans 11 amino acids. Germline V gene lookup returns CDR1 SQVTM and CDR2 ANQGSEA. The CDR3, as DNA: TGCAGCACCGGGACTGTGGAGACCCAGTACTTC. As protein: CSTGTVETQYF.

The V and J genes are TRBV4-1 and TRBJ1-1; 11 nucleotides line up with TRBD1. Germline V gene lookup returns CDR1 MGHRA and CDR2 YSYEKL. Trimming took 1 base from V and 3 from J; bases not matched to a gene: 7. CDR3 length: 17 amino acids. As DNA, the CDR3 is TGCGCCAGCAGCCAAGGGGCGGGACAGGGGGATGACACTGAAGCTTTCTTT. Residues: CASSQGAGQGDDTEAFF.

The chain links TRBV4-2 to TRBJ2-7; TRBD2 is a possible D gene (5 bases). The CDR3 is made up of 17 amino acids. V lost 2 bases and J 0 bases, leaving 17 bases between the germline ends. CDR1 and CDR2 from the germline V gene are LGHNA and YNFKEQ. The CDR3, as DNA: TGTGCCAGCAGCCAACAGGACTCCGCTCAAAGCTCCTACGAGCAGTACTTC. Translation gives CASSQQDSAQSSYEQYF.

The chain links TRBV7-9 to TRBJ2-1; 8 bases line up with TRBD2. Germline V gene lookup returns CDR1 SEHNR and CDR2 FQNEAQ (reference sequence). The CDR3 length is 13 residues. V was clipped by 3 bases and J by 9 bases; unmatched bases: 4. CDR3 DNA sequence: TGTGCCAGCAGCTTGAACGCGGGGGGTGAGCAGTTCTTC. This sequence encodes CASSLNAGGEQFF.

The CDR3 region is CASSSRGAGGYTF. DNA for the CDR3: TGTGCCAGCAGTTCCCGTGGCGCGGGTGGCTACACCTTC. This chain uses TRBV27 with TRBJ1-2; D uncertain. The CDR3 has 13 residues. The germline V and J ends were trimmed by 4 bases and 7 bases, with 13 bases remaining between them. Germline CDR1 MNHEY, CDR2 SMNVEV (reference sequence).

A few counts support this clone. This sequence joins TRBV30 and TRBJ2-2; a possible D gene is TRBD1 (5 bases). Per the germline V gene, CDR1 is GTSNPN and CDR2 is SVGIG (reference sequence). The CDR3 is 13 residues long. The V and J ends lost 7 bases and 7 bases respectively, with 16 bases between them. CDR3 loop: CAFTDQGSGELFF. The CDR3 DNA reads TGTGCCTTTACCGATCAGGGTAGCGGGGAGCTGTTTTTT. Together with reference TRBV30 and TRBJ2-2, the CDR3 gives the full variable domain: SQTIHQWPATLVQPVGSPLSLECTVEGTSNPNLYWYRQAAGRGLQLLFYSVGIGQISSEVPQNLSASRPQDRQFILSSKKLLLSDSGFYLCAFTDQGSGELFFGEGSRLTVL.

The rearrangement links TRBV27 to TRBJ2-3, with TRBD1 matching 7 bases. Trimming cost V 5 bases and J 6 bases; bases outside gene matches: 14. The CDR3 runs to 16 residues. Germline values: CDR1 MNHEY, CDR2 SMNVEV (reference sequence). CDR3 coding DNA: TGTGCCAGCAGTCTTACCCAGACAGGGCTTGGGGATACGCAGTATTTT. This translates into CASSLTQTGLGDTQYF.

The J gene is TRBJ2-3, the V gene TRBV4-1; tentative D call: TRBD2 (6 bases). The germline CDR1 and CDR2 sequences are MGHRA and YSYEKL. Trimming left V 2 bases short and J 0 bases short, with 12 bases between. The CDR3 has 16 residues. As DNA, the CDR3 is TGCGCCAGCAGCCAATGGGGTGGGACTAGCACAGATACGCAGTATTTT. This sequence encodes CASSQWGGTSTDTQYF.

The J gene is TRBJ2-2, the V gene TRBV11-2, with D tentatively TRBD1 (6 bases). V shed 7 bases and J shed 4 bases, with 19 bases lying between them. Germline V gene lookup returns CDR1 SGHAT and CDR2 FQNNGV. The CDR3 sequence is 16 residues long. The CDR3 sequence: CASIPLRSGVTGELFF. In DNA, the CDR3 is TGTGCCAGCATCCCTCTGCGGTCAGGGGTCACCGGGGAGCTGTTTTTT.

The rearrangement links TRBV2 to TRBJ1-5; no firm D call. The CDR3 runs 14 residues. Looked up from germline, CDR1 is SNHLY and CDR2 is FYNNEI. Trimming left V 4 bases short and J 3 bases short, with 10 bases between. The CDR3 protein is CASSGGWVNQPQHF. The CDR3 DNA reads TGTGCCAGCAGTGGAGGGTGGGTCAATCAGCCCCAGCATTTT.

The J gene is TRBJ2-5, the V gene TRBV30, with 8 bases identical to TRBD1. The CDR3 sequence is 12 residues long. After removal of 5 bases from V and 4 bases from J, the junction contained 3 bases not matched to a gene. CDR1 and CDR2 (germline): GTSNPN, SVGIG (reference sequence). The CDR3 sequence is CAWGTGGETQYF. CDR3 coding DNA: TGTGCCTGGGGCACAGGGGGAGAGACCCAGTACTTC.

Concerning this clone: This same CDR3 is encoded by further DNA sequences in the sample. This sequence joins TRBV5-6 and TRBJ2-3; 13 bases map to TRBD2. The CDR3 has 16 residues. In germline, CDR1 is SGHDT, CDR2 YYEEEE. V shed 3 bases, J shed 4 bases, and the junction held 5 bases outside the gene matches. CDR3 in amino acids: CASSSPGLAGPDTQYF. The CDR3 bases are TGTGCCAGCAGCTCACCGGGACTAGCGGGACCAGATACGCAGTATTTT. Filled out from reference TRBV5-6 and TRBJ2-3, the complete variable domain reads DAGVTQSPTHLIKTRGQQVTLRCSPKSGHDTVSWYQQALGQGPQFIFQYYEEEERQRGNFPDRFSGHQFPNYSSELNVNALLLGDSALYLCASSSPGLAGPDTQYFGPGTRLTVL.

The chain combines TRBV18 with TRBJ2-7; TRBD2 agrees at 9 bases. Germline V gives CDR1 KGHSH, CDR2 LQKENI. This CDR3 has 15 residues. V trimming: 2 bases; J trimming: 1 base; junction bases outside the gene matches: 3. As DNA, the CDR3 is TGTGCCAGCTCACCAAGCGGGAGGATATCCTACGAGCAGTACTTC. Translating it yields CASSPSGRISYEQYF.

The chain employs TRBV11-2 and TRBJ2-1, with TRBD2 matching 16 bases. The CDR3 has 17 amino acids. V lost 6 bases and J lost 10; bases outside the gene matches: 12. From germline, CDR1 is SGHAT and CDR2 FQNNGV. The CDR3 loop is CASRGTSGRALGREQFF. The CDR3 bases are TGTGCCAGCAGGGGGACTAGCGGGAGGGCCTTGGGGCGGGAGCAGTTCTTC.

This clone has a count of ten or more. The V call is TRBV11-2, the J call TRBJ2-3; D may be TRBD1 (7 bases). CDR1 SGHAT and CDR2 FQNNGV come from the germline V gene. Trimming pared 5 bases from V and 1 base from J, leaving 16 bases between. The CDR3 loop spans 16 amino acids. The CDR3 here is CASSHQGVAGTDTQYF. The CDR3 nucleotides are TGTGCCAGCAGCCATCAGGGGGTAGCGGGCACAGATACGCAGTATTTT.

The V call is TRBV29-1, the J call TRBJ1-1, with D perhaps TRBD1 (6 bases). V lost 6 bases and J lost 5, with 16 bases in between. Per the germline V gene, CDR1 is SQVTM and CDR2 is ANQGSEA. This CDR3 contains 13 residues. CDR3 region: CSVGLGRGTEAFF. The CDR3, as DNA: TGCAGCGTGGGCCTGGGCAGGGGTACTGAAGCTTTCTTT.

V gene TRBV10-2 combines with J gene TRBJ2-7, with 10 nucleotides matching TRBD2. The CDR3 runs 16 residues. Germline-derived CDR1 and CDR2 are WSHSY and SAAADI. V shed 1 base and J 3 bases; nucleotides not matched to a gene: 6. The CDR3 region is CASSEFLLAGDYEQYF. The CDR3 DNA is TGCGCCAGCAGTGAGTTTTTGCTAGCGGGAGACTACGAGCAGTACTTC.

On this clone itself: Additional DNA sequences in this sample encode the identical CDR3. The rearrangement uses TRBV19 and TRBJ2-7, with 9 bases matching TRBD1. The germline V gene has CDR1 LNHDA and CDR2 SQIVND (reference sequence). The CDR3 loop spans 13 amino acids. The V and J ends lost 5 bases and 3 bases, in that order; junction bases with no gene match: 2. This CDR3 reads CASSGQGIYEQYF. The CDR3 region has the DNA TGTGCCAGTAGTGGACAGGGGATCTACGAGCAGTACTTC.

In this sample, this clone turned up a few times. The J gene is TRBJ2-3, the V gene TRBV7-6, with TRBD2 identical over 10 bases. Trimming cost V 4 bases and J 6 bases; bases outside gene matches: 13. The CDR3 runs to 17 residues. From germline, CDR1 is SGHVS and CDR2 FNYEAQ. The CDR3 reads CASSWGTSGKGGDTQYF. The CDR3 coding sequence is TGTGCCAGCAGCTGGGGCACTAGCGGGAAGGGAGGTGATACGCAGTATTTT.

V is TRBV27 and J is TRBJ1-2, with D unclear. The length of the CDR3 is 15 residues. The germline CDR1 and CDR2 sequences are MNHEY and SMNVEV (reference sequence). Trimming removed 6 bases from V and 3 bases from J, with 17 bases in between. CDR3 amino acids: CASSPLRRVDYGYTF. The CDR3 DNA reads TGTGCCAGCAGCCCCCTTCGACGGGTCGACTATGGCTACACCTTC.